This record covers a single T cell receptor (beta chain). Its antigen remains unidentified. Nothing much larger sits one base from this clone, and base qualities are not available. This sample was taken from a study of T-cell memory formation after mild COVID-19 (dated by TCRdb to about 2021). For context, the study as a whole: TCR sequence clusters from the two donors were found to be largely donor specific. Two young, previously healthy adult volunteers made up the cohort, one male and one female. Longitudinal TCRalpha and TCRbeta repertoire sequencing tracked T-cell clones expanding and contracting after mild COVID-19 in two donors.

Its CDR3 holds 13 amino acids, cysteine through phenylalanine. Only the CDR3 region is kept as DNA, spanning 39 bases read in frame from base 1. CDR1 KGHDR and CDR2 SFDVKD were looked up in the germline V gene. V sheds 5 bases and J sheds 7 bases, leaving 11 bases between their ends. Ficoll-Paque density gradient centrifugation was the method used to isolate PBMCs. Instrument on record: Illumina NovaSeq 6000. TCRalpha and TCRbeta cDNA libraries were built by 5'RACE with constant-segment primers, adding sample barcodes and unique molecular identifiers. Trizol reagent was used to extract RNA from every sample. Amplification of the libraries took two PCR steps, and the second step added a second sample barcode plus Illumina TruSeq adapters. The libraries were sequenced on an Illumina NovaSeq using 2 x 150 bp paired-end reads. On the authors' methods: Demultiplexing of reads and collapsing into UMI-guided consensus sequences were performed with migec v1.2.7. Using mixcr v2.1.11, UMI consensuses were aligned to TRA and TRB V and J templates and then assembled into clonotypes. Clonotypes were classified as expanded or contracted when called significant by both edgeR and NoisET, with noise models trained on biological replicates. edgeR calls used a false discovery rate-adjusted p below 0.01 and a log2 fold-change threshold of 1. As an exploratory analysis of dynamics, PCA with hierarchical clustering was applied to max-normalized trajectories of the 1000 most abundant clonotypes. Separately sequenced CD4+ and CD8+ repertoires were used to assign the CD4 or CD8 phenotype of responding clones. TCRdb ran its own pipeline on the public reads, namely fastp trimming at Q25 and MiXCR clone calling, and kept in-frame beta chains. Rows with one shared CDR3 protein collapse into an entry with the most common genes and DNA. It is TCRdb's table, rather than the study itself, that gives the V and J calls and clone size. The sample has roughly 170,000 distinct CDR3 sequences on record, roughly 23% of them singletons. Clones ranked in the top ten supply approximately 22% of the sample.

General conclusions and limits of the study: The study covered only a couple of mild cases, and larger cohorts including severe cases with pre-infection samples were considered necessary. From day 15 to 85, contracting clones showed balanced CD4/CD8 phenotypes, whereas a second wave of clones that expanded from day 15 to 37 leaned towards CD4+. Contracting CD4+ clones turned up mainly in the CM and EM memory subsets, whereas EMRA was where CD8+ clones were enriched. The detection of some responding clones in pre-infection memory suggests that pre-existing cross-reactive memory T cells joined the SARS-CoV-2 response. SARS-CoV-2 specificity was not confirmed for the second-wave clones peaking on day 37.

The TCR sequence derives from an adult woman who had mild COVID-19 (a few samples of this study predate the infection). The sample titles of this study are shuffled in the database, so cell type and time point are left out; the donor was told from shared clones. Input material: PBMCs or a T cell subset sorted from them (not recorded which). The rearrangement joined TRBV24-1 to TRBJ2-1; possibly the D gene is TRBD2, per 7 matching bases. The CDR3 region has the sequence CATSVGGLNEQFF. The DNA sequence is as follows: TGTGCCACCAGTGTCGGGGGGCTTAATGAGCAGTTCTTC.